What follows are 22 T cell receptor beta chains derived from one specimen sequenced in a study of cytomegalovirus exposure and HLA in healthy donors. PCR amplification relied on 60 Vbeta primers (plus 13 Jbeta primers). Using immunoSEQ multiplex PCR, the repertoire was profiled, and TCRdb retains in-frame clones only, with some absent. The sample has 150,000 or so clones, around three quarters seen once. Input material: PBMCs. All receptors derive from a woman aged 40 to 55 in good health and CMV-seronegative.

This clone was seen only a few times. The chain's CDR3 is CASSLGASATYEQYF. As DNA, the CDR3 is TGTGCCAGCAGCTTAGGGGCTAGCGCGACCTACGAGCAGTACTTC. This chain links TRBV7-2 with TRBJ2-7, with a tentative D call TRBD2 (6 bases). The CDR3 covers 15 residues. Germline loops: CDR1 SGHTA, CDR2 FQGNSA. V was trimmed by 1 base and J by 2 bases, leaving 12 bases between them.

The CDR3 region has the DNA TGTGCCAGCAGTCGCCAGACTAGCTCCTACAATGAGCAGTTCTTC. Translating it yields CASSRQTSSYNEQFF. The chain links TRBV28 to TRBJ2-1; possible D gene TRBD2, 6 bases. V lost 5 bases to trimming and J lost 0 bases, with 11 bases between them. This CDR3 has 15 residues. CDR1 and CDR2 from the germline V gene are MDHEN and SYDVKM.

The chain employs TRBV4-1 and TRBJ2-1, with 8 bases fitting TRBD1. After removal of 2 bases from V and 8 bases from J, the junction contained 8 bases not matched to a gene. This CDR3 contains 15 residues. CDR1 is MGHRA and CDR2 is YSYEKL in the germline V gene. The CDR3 region has the DNA TGCGCCAGCAGCCAATGGGCAGGGGGCCGGGATGAGCAGTTCTTC. This sequence encodes CASSQWAGGRDEQFF.

The chain recombines TRBV11-2 with TRBJ1-1; maybe TRBD1 (6 bases). V was shortened by 1 base and J by 7 bases, with 16 bases between the two germline ends. The CDR3 has 15 residues. The germline V gene encodes CDR1 SGHAT and CDR2 FQNNGV. The CDR3, as DNA: TGTGCCAGCAGCTTAGGTACCGGACAGACCTTTGAAGCTTTCTTT. The encoded protein is CASSLGTGQTFEAFF.

The J gene is TRBJ2-3, the V gene TRBV7-3; 11 bases map to TRBD1. V lost 2 bases to trimming and J lost 10 bases; unmatched junction nucleotides: 2. Germline V gene lookup returns CDR1 SGHTA and CDR2 FQGTGA. The CDR3 spans 13 residues. The CDR3 DNA reads as TGTGCCAGCAGCTTACAGGACAGGGGGCCGCAGTATTTT. Its protein is CASSLQDRGPQYF.

V and J are TRBV7-2 and TRBJ2-1; D unclear. Trimming took off 3 bases at V and 12 bases at J, with 9 bases between the two ends. Germline CDR1 reads SGHTA; CDR2 reads FQGNSA. The CDR3 sequence is 11 residues long. CDR3 sequence: CASSLAAPQFF. Here the CDR3 DNA reads TGTGCCAGCAGCTTGGCAGCGCCGCAGTTCTTC.

The chain links TRBV9 to TRBJ1-5, with a weak D call TRBD1 (5 bases). The germline V gene has CDR1 SGDLS and CDR2 YYNGEE. The CDR3 covers 15 residues. Trimming stripped 0 bases from V and 3 bases from J, with 10 bases between. The CDR3 DNA reads TGTGCCAGCAGCGTAGAGGGGTCCGACAATCAGCCCCAGCATTTT. Residues: CASSVEGSDNQPQHF.

The chain is built from TRBV30 and TRBJ1-2; 8 positions agree with TRBD1. Trimming cost V 3 bases and J 2 bases; bases outside gene matches: 8. In germline, CDR1 is GTSNPN, CDR2 SVGIG (reference sequence). The CDR3 has 15 amino acids. DNA of the CDR3: TGTGCCTGGAGGGGCCGGGACAGGCGAAACTATGGCTACACCTTC. It translates to CAWRGRDRRNYGYTF.

J is TRBJ2-1 and V is TRBV9, with a tentative D call TRBD2 (6 bases). Trimming took 0 bases from V and 0 from J, leaving 22 bases between them. The length of the CDR3 is 20 residues. Germline loops: CDR1 SGDLS, CDR2 YYNGEE. CDR3 amino acids: CASSVATGDSLPGSYNEQFF. CDR3 bases: TGTGCCAGCAGCGTAGCTACGGGAGACTCGCTTCCCGGCTCCTACAATGAGCAGTTCTTC.

V gene TRBV12-5 combines with J gene TRBJ1-1; D is ambiguous. Deletions cut 7 bases from V and 3 bases from J, with 6 bases between. CDR1 and CDR2 from the germline V gene are LGHNT and FRNRAP. The CDR3 contains 11 residues. This CDR3 is CASALYTEAFF. Here the CDR3 DNA reads TGTGCTAGTGCCTTATACACTGAAGCTTTCTTT.

The CDR3 region has the DNA TGCAGCGTCTGGACAGGGGGCCGCCAAGAGACCCAGTACTTC. This codes for CSVWTGGRQETQYF. V usage is TRBV29-1 and J usage is TRBJ2-5; 11 bases match TRBD1. In germline, CDR1 is SQVTM, CDR2 ANQGSEA. Trimming at V came to 6 bases and at J to 1 base, leaving 4 bases not matched to a gene. The CDR3 covers 14 residues.

CDR3 nucleotide sequence: TGTGCCAGCAGCTTGGGGGGAAGGGGTTTAGCCAAAAACATTCAGTACTTC. Translation gives CASSLGGRGLAKNIQYF. The chain has TRBV5-4 and TRBJ2-4; D possibly corresponds to TRBD1 (5 bases). Germline loops: CDR1 SGHNT, CDR2 YYREEE (reference sequence). The CDR3 totals 17 residues. Deletions cut 0 bases from V and 0 bases from J, with 13 bases between.

This rearrangement joins TRBV30 to TRBJ1-1, with D possibly matching TRBD1 (6 bases). This CDR3 is built from 13 residues. Trimming took off 2 bases at V and 3 bases at J, with 10 bases between the two ends. CDR1 and CDR2 from the germline V gene are GTSNPN and SVGIG (reference sequence). In DNA form, the CDR3 reads TGTGCCTGGAGTTCCGGGACACACACTGAAGCTTTCTTT. Protein sequence: CAWSSGTHTEAFF.

V gene TRBV28 combines with J gene TRBJ1-3; no clear D. CDR3 length: 15 amino acids. Germline-derived CDR1 and CDR2 are MDHEN and SYDVKM. V lost 3 bases to trimming and J lost 4 bases, with 13 bases between them. The DNA for the CDR3 is TGTGCCAGCAGTTTGGGTCTCCAGGCAGGAAACACCATATATTTT. Its protein product is CASSLGLQAGNTIYF.

The chain links TRBV27 to TRBJ2-5; 7 bases agree with TRBD1. The CDR3 has 13 residues. Trimming took 6 bases from V and 5 from J; bases not matched to a gene: 6. In germline, CDR1 is MNHEY, CDR2 SMNVEV (reference sequence). CDR3 nucleotide sequence: TGTGCCAGCAGGAAGGGGGCTGAGGAGACCCAGTACTTC. This codes for CASRKGAEETQYF.

CDR3 coding DNA: TGTGCCTGGGCTGGGGGAGGGACTCAGCCCCAGCATTTT. Translation gives CAWAGGGTQPQHF. The chain uses TRBV30 and TRBJ1-5; possibly TRBD1 for D (5 bases). Germline V CDR1 and CDR2: GTSNPN, SVGIG (reference sequence). The CDR3 sequence is 13 residues long. V shed 5 bases and J shed 6 bases, with 14 bases lying between them.

This rearrangement joins TRBV18 to TRBJ1-2; the D gene is possibly TRBD1 (5 bases). The CDR3 consists of 14 residues. Germline values: CDR1 KGHSH, CDR2 LQKENI. V was clipped by 6 bases and J by 5 bases, with 16 bases between them. DNA for the CDR3: TGTGCCAGCTCCGCGACAGCTACCGATTATGGCTACACCTTC. Its translation: CASSATATDYGYTF.

This chain links TRBV11-3 with TRBJ2-7; TRBD2 aligns across 7 bases. In germline, CDR1 is SGHNT, CDR2 YENEEA. This CDR3 has 12 amino acids. The J segment lost 9 bases and the V segment lost 5 bases, leaving 7 bases of the junction unmatched. CDR3 coding DNA: TGTGCCAGCAGCCAATCGGGAGGACGGCAGTACTTC. This gives the protein CASSQSGGRQYF.

The chain's CDR3 is CASGPGQGGEKLFF. CDR3 in DNA: TGTGCCAGCGGACCGGGACAGGGTGGTGAAAAACTGTTTTTT. This rearrangement joins TRBV6-1 to TRBJ1-4, with TRBD1 identical over 9 bases. The germline V gene has CDR1 MNHNS and CDR2 SASEGT. Germline trimming cut 8 bases from V and 7 bases from J; bases unmatched to any gene: 8. This CDR3 contains 14 residues.

The CDR3: CASSFSWTKPDTQYF. The CDR3 bases are TGCGCCAGCAGCTTTTCCTGGACAAAGCCTGATACGCAGTATTTT. The chain combines TRBV5-1 with TRBJ2-3, with D tentatively TRBD1 (5 bases). Per germline, CDR1 SGHRS and CDR2 YFSETQ. Trimming removed 2 bases at V and 6 bases at J, with 16 bases between. This CDR3 has 15 residues.

V gene TRBV13 combines with J gene TRBJ2-2; perhaps TRBD1 as D (6 bases). V lost 3 bases and J 7 bases, leaving 12 bases between the germline ends. CDR1 is PRHDT and CDR2 is FYEKMQ in the germline V gene (reference sequence). CDR3 length: 14 amino acids. The CDR3 DNA is TGTGCCAGCAGCTTGGGGGCTACCAGCGGGGAGCTGTTTTTT. Its protein is CASSLGATSGELFF.

The rearrangement uses TRBV11-2 and TRBJ1-1; TRBD1 aligns across 7 bases. The CDR3 length is 13 residues. Trimming removed 5 bases from V and 6 bases from J; junction bases left unmatched: 6. Per germline, CDR1 SGHAT and CDR2 FQNNGV. CDR3 region: CASSRDRGAEAFF. As DNA, the CDR3 is TGTGCCAGCAGCCGGGACAGAGGGGCTGAAGCTTTCTTT.